A selection of T cell receptor beta chains follows, all from one sample in a study of blood T cell repertoires in COVID-19. TCRdb's table, derived via immunoSEQ multiplex PCR, lists solely in-frame clones and lacks some. This table holds roughly 390,000 clones, roughly 85% found once. The sequencing sample was made of peripheral blood. The origin of the receptors is a woman aged 18-29 years with acute or convalescent COVID-19. Each CDR3 is given with its conserved first and last residue. The order of the fields is clone size, D gene, V gene, J gene, CDR3 protein, CDR3 DNA. D genes are given only for firm matches. Rows give clone size only sometimes, using once, few, many, or a class for an expanded clone.

-	TRBD2	TRBV11-2	TRBJ2-5	CASRVNLAGVQETQYF	TGTGCCAGCCGCGTAAACCTAGCGGGGGTCCAAGAGACCCAGTACTTC
-	TRBD2	TRBV4-1	TRBJ2-1	CASSQVRASGNNEQFF	TGCGCCAGCAGCCAAGTCCGGGCTAGCGGGAACAATGAGCAGTTCTTC
-	-	TRBV6-1	TRBJ2-3	CASSDRSDTQYF	TGTGCCAGCAGTGACAGGTCTGATACGCAGTATTTT
once	-	TRBV6-5	TRBJ1-2	CASSPGQINYGYTF	TGTGCCAGCAGCCCGGGACAAATTAACTATGGCTACACCTTC
once	-	TRBV28	TRBJ1-4	CASSLIGETNEKLFF	TGTGCCAGCAGTTTAATCGGGGAGACTAATGAAAAACTGTTTTTT
-	-	TRBV7-6	TRBJ1-5	CASSTGQINQPQHF	TGTGCCAGCAGCACCGGACAGATCAATCAGCCCCAGCATTTT
-	TRBD1	TRBV19	TRBJ1-1	CASSIWGTGVGATEAFF	TGTGCCAGTAGTATATGGGGGACAGGGGTAGGGGCCACTGAAGCTTTCTTT
many	-	TRBV7-9	TRBJ1-4	CASSRALGTSNEKLFF	TGTGCCAGCAGCCGCGCCTTAGGGACTAGCAATGAAAAACTGTTTTTT
-	-	TRBV29-1	TRBJ2-3	CIALHTDTQYF	TGCATAGCCCTGCACACAGATACGCAGTATTTT
-	-	TRBV7-3	TRBJ2-1	CASRRALNNEQFF	TGTGCCAGCAGACGCGCCCTAAACAATGAGCAGTTCTTC
-	-	TRBV6-2/TRBV6-3	TRBJ2-7	CASSYVQGLLSYEQYF	TGTGCCAGCAGTTATGTTCAGGGCCTTCTTTCCTACGAGCAGTACTTC
-	TRBD1	TRBV6-5	TRBJ1-2	CASRTGESGYTF	TGTGCCAGCAGGACAGGGGAGAGTGGCTACACCTTC
-	-	TRBV15	TRBJ2-7	CATSRYGSYEQYF	TGTGCCACCAGCAGATACGGGTCCTACGAGCAGTACTTC
once	-	TRBV15	TRBJ1-3	CATSRSGLGSGNTIYF	TGTGCCACCAGCAGATCGGGGTTGGGGTCCGGAAACACCATATATTTT
-	TRBD1	TRBV28	TRBJ2-4	CASTEGQVNIQYF	TGTGCCAGCACCGAGGGACAGGTAAACATTCAGTACTTC
-	-	TRBV2	TRBJ1-2	CASRVSVYGYTF	TGTGCCAGCAGAGTCAGCGTCTATGGCTACACCTTC
-	-	TRBV7-6	TRBJ2-7	CASSLTYREGEQYF	TGTGCCAGCAGCTTAACATACAGGGAAGGCGAGCAGTACTTC
-	-	TRBV7-3	TRBJ2-1	CASSLSSGGEEQFF	TGTGCCAGCAGCTTAAGTAGTGGAGGGGAAGAGCAGTTCTTC
-	TRBD2	TRBV5-1	TRBJ2-5	CASSPGGGQETQYF	TGCGCCAGCAGTCCCGGGGGGGGCCAAGAGACCCAGTACTTC
-	TRBD2	TRBV5-5	TRBJ2-5	CASRGLAGEETQYF	TGTGCCAGCCGGGGACTAGCGGGGGAAGAGACCCAGTACTTC
-	-	TRBV2	TRBJ1-2	CASSERDSYGYTF	TGTGCCAGCAGTGAACGGGACTCCTATGGCTACACCTTC
once	-	TRBV12-3/TRBV12-4	TRBJ2-3	CADCSHTQYF	TGTGCCGATTGTAGCCATACGCAGTATTTT
-	TRBD2	TRBV7-3	TRBJ2-3	CASSFGLAGTDTQYF	TGTGCCAGCAGCTTCGGCCTAGCGGGCACAGATACGCAGTATTTT
few	-	TRBV2	TRBJ1-3	CAGRGDSGNTIYF	TGTGCCGGGAGGGGGGACTCTGGAAACACCATATATTTT
few	-	TRBV5-6	TRBJ2-1	CASSLAGALFYNEQFF	TGTGCCAGCAGCTTGGCTGGGGCCCTCTTCTACAATGAGCAGTTCTTC
-	-	TRBV7-9	TRBJ1-3	CASSLGEGTSIYF	TGTGCCAGCAGCTTAGGCGAAGGGACATCCATATATTTT
-	TRBD2	TRBV3-1/TRBV3-2	TRBJ2-7	CASSREGLAGDVQYF	TGTGCCAGCAGCCGAGAGGGGCTAGCGGGAGATGTGCAGTACTTC
-	-	TRBV18	TRBJ2-1	CASSLSQDNEQFF	TGTGCCAGCTCACTTTCACAGGACAATGAGCAGTTCTTC
-	-	TRBV3-1/TRBV3-2	TRBJ1-3	CASSQGWLAGNTIYF	TGTGCCAGCAGCCAAGGATGGTTAGCTGGAAACACCATATATTTT
few	-	TRBV2	TRBJ1-3	CASSQQALSGNTIYF	TGTGCCAGCAGCCAACAGGCTCTCTCTGGAAACACCATATATTTT
-	TRBD1	TRBV7-3	TRBJ1-4	CASRPGTVVTNEKLFF	TGTGCCAGCAGGCCTGGGACAGTGGTAACTAATGAAAAACTGTTTTTT
-	TRBD1	TRBV4-1	TRBJ2-1	CASSLRFGTGVYNEQFF	TGCGCCAGCAGCTTACGGTTCGGGACAGGGGTATACAATGAGCAGTTCTTC
few	-	TRBV7-8	TRBJ2-5	CASSLVAAKETQYF	TGTGCCAGCAGCTTAGTGGCAGCGAAAGAGACCCAGTACTTC
-	TRBD2	TRBV6-2/TRBV6-3	TRBJ2-2	CASSYSSGRAAGELFF	TGTGCCAGCAGTTACTCGAGCGGGAGGGCCGCCGGGGAGCTGTTTTTT
-	TRBD1	TRBV6-5	TRBJ2-2	CASRGSVGGAGELFF	TGTGCCAGCAGGGGATCAGTAGGGGGCGCCGGGGAGCTGTTTTTT
-	-	TRBV6-5	TRBJ2-6	CASSRLMGLNVLTF	TGTGCCAGCAGTCGGCTGATGGGGCTCAACGTCCTGACTTTC
-	-	TRBV24-1	TRBJ2-2	CATGVHGGQSTGELFF	TGTGCCACCGGGGTCCACGGGGGACAGAGCACCGGGGAGCTGTTTTTT
-	TRBD1	TRBV6-5	TRBJ2-2	CASRGQGDTGELFF	TGTGCCAGCAGGGGACAGGGGGACACCGGGGAGCTGTTTTTT
-	-	TRBV12-3/TRBV12-4	TRBJ1-2	CASSFGTSNGYTF	TGTGCCAGCAGTTTCGGGACTTCGAACGGCTACACCTTC
-	-	TRBV7-8	TRBJ1-5	CASSLGVDQPQHF	TGTGCCAGCAGCTTAGGAGTGGATCAGCCCCAGCATTTT
-	-	TRBV11-2	TRBJ1-2	CASSRGTEVPRGYTF	TGTGCCAGCAGCCGCGGGACGGAAGTTCCTAGGGGCTACACCTTC
-	TRBD1	TRBV7-3	TRBJ1-1	CASSLTGDSFGAFF	TGTGCCAGCAGCTTAACTGGGGACAGCTTCGGAGCTTTCTTT
-	TRBD2	TRBV4-2	TRBJ2-1	CASSQPGLVYNEQFF	TGTGCCAGCAGCCAACCGGGACTAGTATACAATGAGCAGTTCTTC
few	-	TRBV11-1	TRBJ1-2	CASRSSREGYGYTF	TGTGCCAGCAGGTCATCCAGGGAAGGCTATGGCTACACCTTC
-	TRBD1	TRBV5-1	TRBJ2-7	CASSLQGVEQYF	TGCGCCAGCAGCTTACAGGGGGTCGAGCAGTACTTC
-	TRBD1	TRBV2	TRBJ2-2	CASRQGANTGELFF	TGTGCCAGCAGACAGGGGGCGAACACCGGGGAGCTGTTTTTT
-	-	TRBV9	TRBJ1-3	CASSQHYLSSSGNTIYF	TGTGCCAGCAGCCAACACTACCTGTCGAGCTCTGGAAACACCATATATTTT
-	-	TRBV6-6	TRBJ2-1	CASSGLWRENEQFF	TGTGCCAGCAGTGGGCTGTGGAGGGAAAATGAGCAGTTCTTC
few	-	TRBV29-1	TRBJ2-7	CSVGGSGYEQYF	TGCAGCGTTGGAGGATCCGGGTACGAGCAGTACTTC
-	-	TRBV3-1/TRBV3-2	TRBJ2-2	CASSQEESGELFF	TGTGCCAGCAGCCAAGAGGAGTCCGGGGAGCTGTTTTTT
-	TRBD1	TRBV25-1	TRBJ1-4	CASSDDRGHEKLFF	TGTGCCAGCAGCGATGACAGGGGGCATGAAAAACTGTTTTTT
-	-	TRBV6-5	TRBJ1-6	CASRVLSSYNSPLHF	TGTGCCAGCAGAGTCTTGAGCTCCTATAATTCACCCCTCCACTTT
-	TRBD2	TRBV6-5	TRBJ2-5	CASKGLIQETQYF	TGTGCCAGCAAGGGACTAATTCAAGAGACCCAGTACTTC
-	-	TRBV30	TRBJ1-1	CAWSTLRRGEAFF	TGTGCCTGGAGTACATTGCGGAGGGGAGAAGCTTTCTTT
-	-	TRBV27	TRBJ1-2	CASSFIGEDGYTF	TGTGCCAGCAGTTTTATAGGGGAGGATGGCTACACCTTC
-	-	TRBV6-5	TRBJ1-2	CASSYSRGEDYGYTF	TGTGCCAGCAGTTACTCCCGGGGTGAGGACTATGGCTACACCTTC
few	TRBD1	TRBV27	TRBJ1-2	CASSPLRLADRTLGGYTF	TGTGCCAGCAGTCCCCTTCGTTTGGCGGACAGGACTCTAGGTGGCTACACCTTC
-	TRBD2	TRBV6-6	TRBJ2-1	CASSPGLAGPFSYNEQFF	TGTGCCAGCAGTCCGGGACTAGCGGGACCCTTCTCCTACAATGAGCAGTTCTTC
-	-	TRBV7-2	TRBJ1-5	CASSALINQPQHF	TGTGCCAGCAGCGCGTTAATCAATCAGCCCCAGCATTTT